The next 28 T cell receptor beta chains were all read from a single sample in a study of blood T cells in healthy people across ages. Together with a sample-barcoded 5' primer, a J-beta primer mix was included in a second PCR lasting about 7 to 11 cycles. Each CDR3 protein gets one entry after TCRdb re-called the 5' RACE reads with MiXCR. The sample has around 1,100,000 distinct CDR3 sequences, approximately 38% seen once. Material for sequencing was blood. These receptors all stem from a man aged 18-30 years in good health.

A single count supports this clonotype. V usage is TRBV20-1 and J usage is TRBJ2-5, with D unclear. There are 13 residues in the CDR3. CDR1 is DFQATT, CDR2 SNEGSKA, per germline (reference sequence). Trimming cost V 3 bases and J 6 bases, with 14 bases left between them. The CDR3 sequence is CSASDGVSKTQYF. CDR3 DNA: TGCAGTGCTAGTGACGGCGTTTCGAAGACCCAGTACTTC.

This rearrangement joins TRBV12-3 or TRBV12-4 to TRBJ1-1; no firm D call. Trimming stripped 6 bases from V and 6 bases from J, with 14 bases between. The CDR3 loop spans 13 amino acids. CDR3 sequence (DNA): TGTGCCAGCAGCGTAGCTCAGAGGTCTGAAGCTTTCTTT. Residues: CASSVAQRSEAFF.

The chain employs TRBV5-1 and TRBJ1-5; the match to TRBD1 covers 10 bases. CDR1 and CDR2 (germline): SGHRS, YFSETQ. The CDR3 is 14 amino acids. Trimming removed 0 bases from V and 10 bases from J; junction bases left unmatched: 4. The CDR3 DNA reads TGCGCCAGCAGCTTGGGCGGACAGGGGGAACCCCAGCATTTT. The encoded protein is CASSLGGQGEPQHF.

This clonotype was counted between two and nine times. This sequence joins TRBV2 and TRBJ2-3, with D unclear. The ends were cut back, 7 bases at V and 2 bases at J, with 7 bases in the middle. Germline V gene sequence: CDR1 SNHLY, CDR2 FYNNEI. This CDR3 region has 12 residues. In DNA form, the CDR3 reads TGTGCCAGCAAAACAGACACAGATACGCAGTATTTT. This codes for CASKTDTDTQYF.

The count of this clonotype is one. The chain carries TRBV2 and TRBJ2-5, with no clear D. Trimming shortened V by 7 bases and J by 2 bases, and 5 bases separated the two germline ends. Germline V CDR1 and CDR2: SNHLY, FYNNEI. The CDR3 is 11 residues long. CDR3 loop: CASTWQETQYF. For the CDR3, the DNA is TGTGCCAGCACTTGGCAAGAGACCCAGTACTTC. Full variable domain (rest looked up from reference TRBV2 and TRBJ2-5): EPEVTQTPSHQVTQMGQEVILRCVPISNHLYFYWYRQILGQKVEFLVSFYNNEISEKSEIFDDQFSVERPDGSNFTLKIRSTKLEDSAMYFCASTWQETQYFGPGTRLLVL.

The gene calls are TRBV28 and TRBJ2-2; D ambiguous. Between the trimmed V and J ends, which lost 3 bases and 0 bases, there was a span of 14 bases. The CDR3 covers 17 residues. Germline CDR1 MDHEN, CDR2 SYDVKM. Here the CDR3 DNA reads TGTGCCAGCAGTTTTTTATCCGGTAGGGCGAACACCGGGGAGCTGTTTTTT. Its translation: CASSFLSGRANTGELFF.

V gene TRBV4-1 combines with J gene TRBJ2-7; D not certain. Trimming removed 0 bases from V and 7 bases from J, with 10 bases in between. Germline assignment: CDR1 MGHRA and CDR2 YSYEKL. The CDR3 consists of 13 residues. CDR3 region: CASSQEQLAEQYF. The CDR3 DNA reads TGCGCCAGCAGCCAAGAGCAGTTGGCTGAGCAGTACTTC.

This clonotype was counted only a few times. The chain recombines TRBV21-1 with TRBJ1-5; the table's D call, TRBD1, has no DNA check behind it. TRBV21-1 is an annotated pseudogene. The CDR3 spans 18 residues. For the CDR3, the DNA is TGTGCCAGCAGCAAAGCCAGGCCAGGGTGGGGTAGCAATCAGCCCCAGCATTTT. This encodes CASSKARPGWGSNQPQHF.

Of note for this clonotype: A read error may produce the germline difference seen at one junction end. This chain joins TRBV10-3 and TRBJ2-5, with D perhaps TRBD1 (6 bases). Judging by the DNA end, TRBJ2-7 fits better; the J call may be wrong. The length of the CDR3 is 12 residues. Germline V gives CDR1 ENHRY, CDR2 SYGVKD. The CDR3 DNA is TGTGCCGTCAGGGATACAGGGAACGAGCAGTACTTC. As protein: CAVRDTGNEQYF.

The V gene is TRBV4-3, the J gene TRBJ2-3; 8 bases are shared with TRBD1. Trimming took 4 bases from V and 8 from J; bases not matched to a gene: 8. The germline gives CDR1 LGHNA, CDR2 YSLEER. The CDR3 contains 14 residues. As DNA, the CDR3 is TGCGCCAGCAGCCGAGGGACAGGTGTAACTACGCAGTATTTT. Translation: CASSRGTGVTTQYF.

This clonotype showed up just a few times. The V gene is TRBV20-1, the J gene TRBJ2-1; TRBD1 or TRBD2 may be the D gene (5 bases each). Trimming removed 0 bases from V and 10 bases from J, with 13 bases in between. Germline loops: CDR1 DFQATT, CDR2 SNEGSKA (reference sequence). CDR3 length: 13 amino acids. The CDR3 region is CSARDPGWGEQFF. CDR3 DNA sequence: TGCAGTGCTAGAGATCCGGGGTGGGGGGAGCAGTTCTTC.

J is TRBJ2-1 and V is TRBV12-3 or TRBV12-4; no clear D. Trimming removed 2 bases from V and 6 bases from J, with 17 bases in between. The CDR3 is 16 amino acids. CDR3 amino acids: CASSLRYERGINEQFF. The CDR3 nucleotides are TGTGCCAGCAGTTTACGGTATGAGCGAGGCATCAATGAGCAGTTCTTC.

This clonotype was seen ten or more times. V is TRBV29-1 and J is TRBJ2-1, with TRBD2 as a possible D gene (6 bases). V dropped 5 bases and J dropped 5 bases, with 19 bases sitting between them. Germline V gives CDR1 SQVTM, CDR2 ANQGSEA. This CDR3 contains 15 residues. CDR3 region: CSVWGGTRDNNEQFF. As DNA, the CDR3 is TGCAGCGTTTGGGGCGGGACTCGAGATAACAATGAGCAGTTCTTC.

This clonotype was observed a few times. The rearrangement links TRBV4-1 to TRBJ2-5, with 9 bases matching TRBD2. V trimming: 0 bases; J trimming: 4 bases; junction bases outside the gene matches: 6. The CDR3 consists of 16 residues. Germline CDR1 MGHRA, CDR2 YSYEKL. CDR3: CASSQDPGLASETQYF. The CDR3 DNA reads as TGCGCCAGCAGCCAAGACCCGGGACTAGCTTCAGAGACCCAGTACTTC.

Points on this clonotype: Germline and junction disagree at one end, which may indicate a read error. The gene calls are TRBV5-1 and TRBJ1-1, with 7 positions matching TRBD1. Per germline, CDR1 SGHRS and CDR2 YFSETQ. This CDR3 region has 13 residues. The CDR3 reads CASRDSPNTEAFF. The CDR3 DNA sequence: TGTGCCAGCAGGGACAGCCCTAACACTGAAGCTTTCTTT. The variable domain in full, completed from reference TRBV5-1 and TRBJ1-1, reads KAGVTQTPRYLIKTRGQQVTLSCSPISGHRSVSWYQQTPGQGLQFLFEYFSETQRNKGNFPGRFSGRQFSNSRSEMNVSTLELGDSALYLCASRDSPNTEAFFGQGTRLTVV.

The rearrangement links TRBV12-3 or TRBV12-4 to TRBJ1-3, with unresolved D. V was pared by 3 bases and J by 4 bases, with 7 bases between. The CDR3 is 13 residues long. The CDR3 coding sequence is TGTGCCAGCAGTTTCAACCCCGGAAACACCATATATTTT. Translation: CASSFNPGNTIYF.

This clonotype has only a few counts. The chain carries TRBV24-1 and TRBJ2-3; no firm D call. V was pared by 9 bases and J by 5 bases, with 8 bases between. Germline V gene lookup returns CDR1 KGHDR and CDR2 SFDVKD. CDR3 size: 11 residues. In nucleotides, the CDR3 is TGTGCCACCCAGCTTGGAGATACGCAGTATTTT. Translated, it gives CATQLGDTQYF.

There are a few counts of this clonotype. One junction end disagrees with the germline gene, perhaps due to a read error. The chain recombines TRBV3-1 with TRBJ2-3, with D unclear. Germline CDR1 is LGHDT and CDR2 is YNNKEL (reference sequence). This CDR3 comprises 11 residues. The CDR3 coding sequence is TGTGCCGGCAGCCAGACAGATACGCAGTATTTT. Translating it yields CAGSQTDTQYF.

This clonotype was picked up a small number of times. The CDR3 coding sequence is TGTGCCAGCAGTGAGTTGCGGTCTAGCTCCTACAATGAGCAGTTCTTC. As protein: CASSELRSSSYNEQFF. The V call is TRBV2, the J call TRBJ2-1; D call uncertain. Germline V CDR1 and CDR2: SNHLY, FYNNEI. The CDR3 totals 16 residues. V shed 3 bases and J shed 0 bases, with 12 bases lying between them.

The V gene is TRBV6-5, the J gene TRBJ2-7, with 8 bases that match TRBD2. This CDR3 contains 13 residues. The junction had 2 bases not matched to a gene; V was cut back by 7 bases and J by 0 bases. The germline V gene encodes CDR1 MNHEY and CDR2 SVGAGI. The CDR3 sequence: CASKRGSSYEQYF. The CDR3 DNA sequence: TGTGCCAGCAAGCGGGGGAGCTCCTACGAGCAGTACTTC.

The chain carries TRBV24-1 and TRBJ2-3; perhaps TRBD1 as D (5 bases). V lost 4 bases, J lost 4 bases, and 11 bases lay in between. The CDR3 consists of 14 residues. The germline V gene encodes CDR1 KGHDR and CDR2 SFDVKD. The CDR3 sequence: CATSDKGAADTQYF. The CDR3 DNA reads as TGTGCCACCAGTGACAAAGGGGCGGCAGATACGCAGTATTTT.

The J gene is TRBJ2-5, the V gene TRBV11-1; 11 nucleotides match TRBD2. The CDR3 runs to 15 residues. The germline V gene encodes CDR1 SGHAT and CDR2 FQDESV (reference sequence). V lost 5 bases to trimming and J lost 2 bases; unmatched junction nucleotides: 4. Written as DNA, the CDR3 is TGTGCCAGCAGCCCGACTAGCGGGGAACAAGAGACCCAGTACTTC. Translation: CASSPTSGEQETQYF. The whole variable domain, filled in from reference TRBV11-1 and TRBJ2-5, reads EAEVAQSPRYKITEKSQAVAFWCDPISGHATLYWYRQILGQGPELLVQFQDESVVDDSQLPKDRFSAERLKGVDSTLKIQPAELGDSAMYLCASSPTSGEQETQYFGPGTRLLVL.

This clonotype showed up just a few times. The genes are TRBV29-1 and TRBJ1-2; 7 bases are shared with TRBD1. The CDR3 extends over 13 amino acids. With V trimmed by 1 base and J by 4 bases, 3 bases remained unmatched. Germline values: CDR1 SQVTM, CDR2 ANQGSEA. The CDR3 here is CSVEGSGGYGYTF. The CDR3 nucleotides read TGCAGCGTTGAAGGTTCAGGGGGCTATGGCTACACCTTC.

This clonotype was found a few times. The chain links TRBV27 to TRBJ1-4; D might be TRBD1 (5 bases). The CDR3 totals 15 residues. V lost 5 bases and J lost 7, with 17 bases in between. CDR1 MNHEY and CDR2 SMNVEV come from the germline V gene (reference sequence). CDR3: CASSLGGGSAEKLFF. DNA of the CDR3: TGTGCCAGCAGTCTAGGCGGGGGGAGTGCTGAAAAACTGTTTTTT.

This rearrangement joins TRBV14 to TRBJ1-2; D is undetermined. Germline lookup yields CDR1 SGHDN and CDR2 FVKESK. The CDR3 contains 13 residues. The V end lost 1 base, the J end lost 4 bases, and 7 bases lay between the germline ends. CDR3 amino acids: CASSQVTVYGYTF. As DNA, the CDR3 is TGTGCCAGCAGCCAAGTAACAGTCTATGGCTACACCTTC. Supplemented by reference TRBV14 and TRBJ1-2, the full variable domain reads EAGVTQFPSHSVIEKGQTVTLRCDPISGHDNLYWYRRVMGKEIKFLLHFVKESKQDESGMPNNRFLAERTGGTYSTLKVQPAELEDSGVYFCASSQVTVYGYTFGSGTRLTVV.

This clonotype was observed a few times. The chain recombines TRBV6-2 or TRBV6-3 with TRBJ1-1, with D unresolved. Germline V lookup: CDR1 MNHEY, CDR2 SVGEGT. The CDR3 consists of 14 residues. With 4 bases removed from V and 5 bases from J, the gap between germline ends came to 14 bases. DNA for the CDR3: TGTGCCAGCAGTTTTTCCCAAATGGGGACTGAAGCTTTCTTT. As protein: CASSFSQMGTEAFF.

V is TRBV10-3 and J is TRBJ2-1, with TRBD2 matching 11 bases. The DNA end lines up better with TRBJ2-7; the J call may be wrong. The CDR3 has 15 amino acids. Per the germline V gene, CDR1 is ENHRY and CDR2 is SYGVKD. CDR3 nucleotides: TGTGCCATCAAAAGCTCTAGCGGGGGGTACAATGAGCAGTACTTC. Translating gives CAIKSSSGGYNEQYF.

The chain has TRBV4-2 and TRBJ1-2, with 7 bases fitting TRBD1. Trimming cost V 5 bases and J 4 bases; bases outside gene matches: 10. This CDR3 has 15 amino acids. The germline CDR1 and CDR2 sequences are LGHNA and YNFKEQ. CDR3 sequence (DNA): TGTGCCAGCAGCGACCTTGAGACAGGGCGCTATGGCTACACCTTC. Encoded protein: CASSDLETGRYGYTF.